The present entry profiles one TCR beta chain with its context. The junction does not match germline at one end; this may be a read error. The sample originates from a study of human T cells and chemical hapten exposure. CDR1 and CDR2 from the germline V gene are SGHRS and YFSETQ. The length of the CDR3 is 16 residues. TCRdb re-derived calls from the RACE reads in MiXCR, one entry per CDR3 protein. The sample consists of around 150,000 distinct CDR3 sequences, roughly 26% of them appearing once. Time point here: patch test 3, about 24 weeks after DPC sensitization. Treatment in this sample: therapeutic diphenylcyclopropenone sensitization with weekly scalp DPC.

V is TRBV5-1 and J is TRBJ2-5; 8 bases are a match to TRBD1. The material sequenced was whole blood, taken in connection with sensitization to the hapten diphenylcyclopropenone (DPC). This clonotype originated in a woman aged 18-29 years with alopecia areata. Some clones in this sample may be carry-over from other donors' samples. This CDR3 is CANSPPTGDSGKTQYF. DNA for the CDR3: TGCGCCAACAGCCCCCCGACAGGGGATTCGGGGAAGACCCAGTACTTC.